This T cell receptor (beta chain) comes out of a study of Graves' ophthalmopathy and Graves' hyperthyroidism. This clonotype was counted only a few times. Investigators amplified TCR beta CDR3 regions from RNA transcripts. First-round RT-PCR relied on HTBI primers, and a second-round multiplex PCR came next. MiXCR, applied by TCRdb to the multiplex PCR reads, yields one record per CDR3 protein. The sample records 200,000 to 250,000 distinct CDR3 sequences, under 30% being singletons. CDR3 length: 15 residues. V was pared by 1 base and J by 2 bases, with 11 bases between. The sample taken for sequencing was peripheral blood. The TCR was taken from a man aged 50 to 60 with Graves' ophthalmopathy. V gene TRBV12-3 or TRBV12-4 combines with J gene TRBJ1-1; the D is unclear. In DNA, the CDR3 is TGTGCCAGCAGTTTAGAGGCAGCGGTAAACACTGAAGCTTTCTTT. Translated: CASSLEAAVNTEAFF.